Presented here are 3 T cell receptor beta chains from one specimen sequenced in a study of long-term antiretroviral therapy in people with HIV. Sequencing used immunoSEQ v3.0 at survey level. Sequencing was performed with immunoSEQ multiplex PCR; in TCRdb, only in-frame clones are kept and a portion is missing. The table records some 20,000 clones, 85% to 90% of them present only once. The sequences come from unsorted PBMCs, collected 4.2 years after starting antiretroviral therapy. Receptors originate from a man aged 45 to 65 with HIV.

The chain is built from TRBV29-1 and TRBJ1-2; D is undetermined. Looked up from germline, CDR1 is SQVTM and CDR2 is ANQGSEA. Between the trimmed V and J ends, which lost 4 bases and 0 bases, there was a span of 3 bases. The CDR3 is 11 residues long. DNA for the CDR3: TGCAGCGTTGGTACTAACTATGGCTACACCTTC. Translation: CSVGTNYGYTF.

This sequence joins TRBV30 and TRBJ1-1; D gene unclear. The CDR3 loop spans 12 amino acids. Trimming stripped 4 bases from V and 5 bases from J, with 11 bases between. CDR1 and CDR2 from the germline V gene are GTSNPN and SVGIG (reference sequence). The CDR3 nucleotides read TGTGCCTGGAAGCGAATTGGGACTGAAGCTTTCTTT. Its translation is CAWKRIGTEAFF.

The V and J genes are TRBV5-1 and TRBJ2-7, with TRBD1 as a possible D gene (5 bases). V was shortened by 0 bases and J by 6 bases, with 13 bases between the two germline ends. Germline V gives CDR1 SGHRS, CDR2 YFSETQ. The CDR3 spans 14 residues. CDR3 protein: CASSLEGQGSEQYF. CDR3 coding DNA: TGCGCCAGCAGCTTGGAAGGACAAGGAAGCGAGCAGTACTTC.